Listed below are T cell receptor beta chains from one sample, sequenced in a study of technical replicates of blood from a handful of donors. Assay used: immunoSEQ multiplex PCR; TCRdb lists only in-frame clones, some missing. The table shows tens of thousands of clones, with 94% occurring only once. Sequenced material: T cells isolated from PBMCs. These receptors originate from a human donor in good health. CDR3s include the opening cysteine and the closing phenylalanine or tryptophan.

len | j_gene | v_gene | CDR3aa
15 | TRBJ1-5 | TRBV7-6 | CASSPTGTLNQPQHF
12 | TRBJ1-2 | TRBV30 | CAWSARVGGYTF
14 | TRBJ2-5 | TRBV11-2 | CASSFLTGRETQYF
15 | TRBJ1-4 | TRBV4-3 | CASSPRPATNEKLFF
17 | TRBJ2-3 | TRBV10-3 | CAITRAGTSGRIDTQYF
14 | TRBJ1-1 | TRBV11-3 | CASSFPGGASEAFF
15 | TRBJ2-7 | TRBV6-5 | CASRRTSGRAIEQYF
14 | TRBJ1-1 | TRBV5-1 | CASSLNSGNTEAFF
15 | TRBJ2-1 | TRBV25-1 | CASSEYTTVKDEQFF
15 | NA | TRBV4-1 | CASSRTGTGVYEQYF
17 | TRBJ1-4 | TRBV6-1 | CASSEAYLQGSSEKLFF
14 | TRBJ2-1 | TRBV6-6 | CASKYETSGNEQFF
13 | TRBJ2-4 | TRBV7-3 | CASSSQFGNIQYF
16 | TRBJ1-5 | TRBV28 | CASSLVLGQGVQPQHF
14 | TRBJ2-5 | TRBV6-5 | CASSRGQPRETQYF
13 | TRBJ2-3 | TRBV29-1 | CSLTGVAADTQYF
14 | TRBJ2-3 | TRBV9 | CASSVRGQADTQYF
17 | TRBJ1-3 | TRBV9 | CASSVVDRTLSGNTIYF
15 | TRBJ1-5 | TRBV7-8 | CASRAVDRGNQPQHF
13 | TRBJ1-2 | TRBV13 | CASSPGQGGGYTF
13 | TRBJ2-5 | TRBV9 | CASSVRPQETQYF
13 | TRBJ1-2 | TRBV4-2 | CASTPQSGQGYTF
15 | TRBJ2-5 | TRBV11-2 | CASSSETGNQETQYF
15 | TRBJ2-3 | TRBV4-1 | CASSPIAASTDTQYF
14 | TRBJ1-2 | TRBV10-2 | CASSEDRLRGGYTF
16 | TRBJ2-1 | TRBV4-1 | CASSQEGLAVKNEQFF
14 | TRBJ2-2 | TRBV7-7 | CASSSQEVTGELFF
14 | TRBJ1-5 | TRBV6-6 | CASSGQGRGQPQHF
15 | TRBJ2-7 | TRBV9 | CASSPRQGESYEQYF
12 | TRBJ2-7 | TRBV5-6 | CASSLVQDEQYF
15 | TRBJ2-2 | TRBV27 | CASSFRQGGTGELFF
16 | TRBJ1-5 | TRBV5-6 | CASSFRTGVSNQPQHF
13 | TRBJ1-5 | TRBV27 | CASSFDRGQPQHF
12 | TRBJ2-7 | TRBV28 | CASRLAGYEQYF
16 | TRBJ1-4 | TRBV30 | CAWSTPADRGREKLFF
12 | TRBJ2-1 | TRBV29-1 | CSVPSGYNEQFF
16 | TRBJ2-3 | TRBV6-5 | CASSYSTGIGSDTQYF